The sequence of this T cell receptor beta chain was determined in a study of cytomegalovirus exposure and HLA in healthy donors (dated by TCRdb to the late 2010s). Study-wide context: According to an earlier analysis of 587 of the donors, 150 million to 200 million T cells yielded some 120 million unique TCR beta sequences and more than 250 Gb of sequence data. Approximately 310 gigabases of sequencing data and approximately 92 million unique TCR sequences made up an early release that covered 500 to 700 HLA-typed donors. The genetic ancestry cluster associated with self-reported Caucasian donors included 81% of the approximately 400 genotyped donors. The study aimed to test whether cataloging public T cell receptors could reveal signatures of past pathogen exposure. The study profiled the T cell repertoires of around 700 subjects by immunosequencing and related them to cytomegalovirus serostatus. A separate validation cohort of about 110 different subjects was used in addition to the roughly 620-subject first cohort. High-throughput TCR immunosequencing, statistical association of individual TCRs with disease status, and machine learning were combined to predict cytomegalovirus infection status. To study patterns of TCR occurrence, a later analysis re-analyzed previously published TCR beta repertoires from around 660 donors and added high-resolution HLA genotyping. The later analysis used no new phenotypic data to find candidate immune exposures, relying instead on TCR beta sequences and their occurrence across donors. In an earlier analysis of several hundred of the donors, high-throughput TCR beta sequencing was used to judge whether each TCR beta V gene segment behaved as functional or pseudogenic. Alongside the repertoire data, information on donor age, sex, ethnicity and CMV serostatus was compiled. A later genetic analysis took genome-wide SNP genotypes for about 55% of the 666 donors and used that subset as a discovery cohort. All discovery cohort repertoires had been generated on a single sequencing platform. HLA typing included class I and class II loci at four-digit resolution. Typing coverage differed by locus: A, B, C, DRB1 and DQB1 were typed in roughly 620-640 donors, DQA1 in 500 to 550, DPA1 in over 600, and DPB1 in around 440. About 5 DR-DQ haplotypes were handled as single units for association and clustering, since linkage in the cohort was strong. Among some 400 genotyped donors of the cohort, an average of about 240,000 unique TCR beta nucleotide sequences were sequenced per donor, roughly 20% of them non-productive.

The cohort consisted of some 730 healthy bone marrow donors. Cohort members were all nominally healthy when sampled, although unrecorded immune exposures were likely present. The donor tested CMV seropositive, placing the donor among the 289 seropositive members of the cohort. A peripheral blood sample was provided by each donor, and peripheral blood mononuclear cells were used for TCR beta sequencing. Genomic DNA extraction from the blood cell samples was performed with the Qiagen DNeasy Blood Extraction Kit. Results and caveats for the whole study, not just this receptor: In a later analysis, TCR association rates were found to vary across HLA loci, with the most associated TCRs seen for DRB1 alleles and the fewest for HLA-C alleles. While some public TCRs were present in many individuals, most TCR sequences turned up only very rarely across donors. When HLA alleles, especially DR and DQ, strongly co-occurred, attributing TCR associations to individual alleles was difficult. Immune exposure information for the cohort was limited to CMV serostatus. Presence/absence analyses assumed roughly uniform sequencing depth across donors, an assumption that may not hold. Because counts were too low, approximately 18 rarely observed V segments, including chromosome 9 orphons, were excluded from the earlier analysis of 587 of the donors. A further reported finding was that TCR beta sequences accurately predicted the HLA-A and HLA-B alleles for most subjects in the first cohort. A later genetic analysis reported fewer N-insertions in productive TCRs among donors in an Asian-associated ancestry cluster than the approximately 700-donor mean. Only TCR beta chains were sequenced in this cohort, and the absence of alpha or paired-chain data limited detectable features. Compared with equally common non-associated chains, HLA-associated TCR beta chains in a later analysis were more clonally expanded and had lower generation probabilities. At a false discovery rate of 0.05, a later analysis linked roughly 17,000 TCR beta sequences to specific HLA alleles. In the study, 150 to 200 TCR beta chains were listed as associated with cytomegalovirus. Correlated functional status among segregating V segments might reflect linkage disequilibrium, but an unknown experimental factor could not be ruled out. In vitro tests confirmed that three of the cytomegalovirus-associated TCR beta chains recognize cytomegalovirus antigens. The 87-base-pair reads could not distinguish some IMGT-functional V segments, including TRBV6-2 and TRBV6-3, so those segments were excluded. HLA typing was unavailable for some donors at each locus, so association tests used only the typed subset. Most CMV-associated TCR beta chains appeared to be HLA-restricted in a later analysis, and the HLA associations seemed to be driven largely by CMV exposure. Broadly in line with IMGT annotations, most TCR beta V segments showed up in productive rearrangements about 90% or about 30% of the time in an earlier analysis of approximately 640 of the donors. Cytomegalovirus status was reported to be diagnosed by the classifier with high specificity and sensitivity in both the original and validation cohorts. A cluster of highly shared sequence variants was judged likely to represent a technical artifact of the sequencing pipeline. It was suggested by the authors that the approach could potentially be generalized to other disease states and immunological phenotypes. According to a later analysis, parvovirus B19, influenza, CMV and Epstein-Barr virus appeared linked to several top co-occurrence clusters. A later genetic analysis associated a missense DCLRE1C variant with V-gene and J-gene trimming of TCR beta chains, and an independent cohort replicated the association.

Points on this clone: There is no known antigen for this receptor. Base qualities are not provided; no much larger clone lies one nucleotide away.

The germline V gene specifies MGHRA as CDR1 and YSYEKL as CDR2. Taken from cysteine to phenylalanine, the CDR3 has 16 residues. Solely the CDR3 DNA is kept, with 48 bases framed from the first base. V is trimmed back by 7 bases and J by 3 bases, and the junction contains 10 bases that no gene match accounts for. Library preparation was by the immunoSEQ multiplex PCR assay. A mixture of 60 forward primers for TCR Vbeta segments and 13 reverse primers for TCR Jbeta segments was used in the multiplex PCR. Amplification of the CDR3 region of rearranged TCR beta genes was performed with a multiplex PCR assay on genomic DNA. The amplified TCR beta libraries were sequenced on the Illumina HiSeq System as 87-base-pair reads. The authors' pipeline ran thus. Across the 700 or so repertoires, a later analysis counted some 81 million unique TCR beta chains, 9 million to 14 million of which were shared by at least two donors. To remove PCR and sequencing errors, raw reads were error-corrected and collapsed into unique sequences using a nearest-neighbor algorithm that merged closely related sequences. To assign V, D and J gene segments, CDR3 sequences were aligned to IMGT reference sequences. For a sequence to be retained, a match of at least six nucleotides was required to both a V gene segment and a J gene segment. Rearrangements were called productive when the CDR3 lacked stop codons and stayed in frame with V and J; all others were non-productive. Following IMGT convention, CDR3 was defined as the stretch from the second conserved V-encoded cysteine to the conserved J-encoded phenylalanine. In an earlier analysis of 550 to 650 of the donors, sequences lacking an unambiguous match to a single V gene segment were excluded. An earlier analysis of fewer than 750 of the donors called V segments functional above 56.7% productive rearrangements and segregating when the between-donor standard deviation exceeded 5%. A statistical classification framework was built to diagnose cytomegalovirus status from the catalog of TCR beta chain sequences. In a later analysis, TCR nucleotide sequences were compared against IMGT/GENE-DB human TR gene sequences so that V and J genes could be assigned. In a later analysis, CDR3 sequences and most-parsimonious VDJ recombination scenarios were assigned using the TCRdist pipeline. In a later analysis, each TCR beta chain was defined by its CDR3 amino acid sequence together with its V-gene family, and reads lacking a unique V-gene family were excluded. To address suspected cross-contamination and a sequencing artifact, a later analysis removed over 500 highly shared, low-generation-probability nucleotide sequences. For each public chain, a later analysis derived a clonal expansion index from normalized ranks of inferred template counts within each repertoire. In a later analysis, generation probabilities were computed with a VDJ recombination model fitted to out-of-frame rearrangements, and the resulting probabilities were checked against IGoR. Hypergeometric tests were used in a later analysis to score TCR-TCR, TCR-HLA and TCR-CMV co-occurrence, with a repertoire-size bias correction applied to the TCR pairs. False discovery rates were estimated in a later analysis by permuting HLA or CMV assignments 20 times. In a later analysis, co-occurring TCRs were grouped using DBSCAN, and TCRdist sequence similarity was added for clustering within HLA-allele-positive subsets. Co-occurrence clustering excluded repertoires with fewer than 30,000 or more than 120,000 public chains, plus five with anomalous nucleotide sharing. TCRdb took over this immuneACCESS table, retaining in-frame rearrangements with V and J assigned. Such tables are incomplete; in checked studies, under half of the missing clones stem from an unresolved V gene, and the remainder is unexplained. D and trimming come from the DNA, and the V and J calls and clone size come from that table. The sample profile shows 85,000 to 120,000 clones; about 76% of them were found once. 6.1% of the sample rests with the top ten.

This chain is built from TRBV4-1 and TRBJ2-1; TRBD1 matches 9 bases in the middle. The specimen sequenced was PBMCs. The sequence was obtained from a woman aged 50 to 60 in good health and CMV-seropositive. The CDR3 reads CASTWEDRGVYNEQFF. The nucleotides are TGCGCCAGCACCTGGGAGGACAGGGGAGTCTACAATGAGCAGTTCTTC.